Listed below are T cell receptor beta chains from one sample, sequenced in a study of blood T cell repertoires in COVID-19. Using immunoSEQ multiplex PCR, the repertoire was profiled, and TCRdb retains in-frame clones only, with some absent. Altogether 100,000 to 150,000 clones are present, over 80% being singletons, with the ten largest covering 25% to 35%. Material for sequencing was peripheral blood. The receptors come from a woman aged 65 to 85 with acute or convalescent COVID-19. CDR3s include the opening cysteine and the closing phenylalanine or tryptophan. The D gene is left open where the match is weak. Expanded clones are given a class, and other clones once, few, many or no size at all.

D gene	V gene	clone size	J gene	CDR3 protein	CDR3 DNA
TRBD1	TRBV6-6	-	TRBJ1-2	CASGTDRVNYGYTF	TGTGCCAGCGGAACCGACAGGGTTAACTATGGCTACACCTTC
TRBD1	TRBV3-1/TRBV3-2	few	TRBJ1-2	CASSQGGQGPNYGYTF	TGTGCCAGCAGCCAAGGGGGACAGGGACCAAACTATGGCTACACCTTC
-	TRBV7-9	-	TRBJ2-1	CASSLGGARASGQFF	TGTGCCAGCAGCTTAGGTGGGGCTCGTGCTTCAGGGCAGTTCTTC
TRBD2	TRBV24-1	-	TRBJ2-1	CATSDSSGGSYNEQFF	TGTGCCACCAGTGATTCTAGCGGGGGCTCCTACAATGAGCAGTTCTTC
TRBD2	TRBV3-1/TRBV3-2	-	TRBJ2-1	CASSHRSGGIEQFF	TGTGCCAGCAGCCACCGCAGCGGGGGGATTGAGCAGTTCTTC
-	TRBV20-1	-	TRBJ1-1	CTVGRTEAFF	TGCACCGTAGGGAGGACTGAAGCTTTCTTT
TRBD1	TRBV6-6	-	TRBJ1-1	CAIRPGGSTEAFF	TGTGCAATCCGGCCAGGGGGTAGCACTGAAGCTTTCTTT
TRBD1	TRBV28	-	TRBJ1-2	CASSLQGADYGYTF	TGTGCCAGCAGTTTACAGGGGGCTGACTATGGCTACACCTTC
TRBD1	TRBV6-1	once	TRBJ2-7	CASSEGTGREQYF	TGTGCCAGCAGTGAGGGGACAGGGCGCGAGCAGTACTTC
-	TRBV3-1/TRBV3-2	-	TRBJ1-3	CASSQDLGNTIYF	TGTGCCAGCAGCCAAGACCTTGGAAACACCATATATTTT
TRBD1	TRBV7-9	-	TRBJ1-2	CASSLGGGGYTF	TGTGCCAGCAGCTTAGGAGGGGGCGGCTACACCTTC
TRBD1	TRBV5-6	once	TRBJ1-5	CASSFFTGGAPQHF	TGTGCCAGCAGCTTCTTCACAGGGGGCGCGCCCCAGCATTTT
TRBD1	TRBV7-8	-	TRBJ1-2	CASSPRQGAYYGYTF	TGTGCCAGCAGCCCGCGACAGGGGGCGTACTATGGCTACACCTTC
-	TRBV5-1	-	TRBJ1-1	CASSRDMNAEAFF	TGCGCCAGCAGCCGGGATATGAACGCTGAAGCTTTCTTT
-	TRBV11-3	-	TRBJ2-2	CASSAPLGTQDSTGELFF	TGTGCCAGCAGCGCCCCTCTCGGGACGCAGGACAGCACCGGGGAGCTGTTTTTT
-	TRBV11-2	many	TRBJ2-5	CASSLDRSSRETQYF	TGTGCCAGCAGCTTAGATCGGAGTAGCCGGGAGACCCAGTACTTC
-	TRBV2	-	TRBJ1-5	CASSPGTSYQPQHF	TGTGCCAGCAGTCCAGGGACTTCATATCAGCCCCAGCATTTT
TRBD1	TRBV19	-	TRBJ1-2	CASLDRDYGYTF	TGTGCCAGTCTAGACAGGGACTATGGCTACACCTTC
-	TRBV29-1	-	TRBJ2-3	CSVEIGGTDTQYF	TGCAGCGTTGAAATCGGGGGCACAGATACGCAGTATTTT
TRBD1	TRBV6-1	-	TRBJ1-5	CASREIQGASNQPQHF	TGTGCCAGCAGGGAAATCCAGGGGGCAAGCAATCAGCCCCAGCATTTT
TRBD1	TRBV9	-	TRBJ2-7	CASSVAGTGSSYEQYF	TGTGCCAGCAGCGTAGCCGGGACAGGGAGCTCCTACGAGCAGTACTTC
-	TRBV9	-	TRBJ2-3	CASSVAGLDTQYF	TGTGCCAGCAGCGTAGCGGGGTTGGATACGCAGTATTTT
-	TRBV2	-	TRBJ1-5	CASNPGPQGQPQHF	TGTGCCAGCAATCCTGGGCCACAGGGCCAGCCCCAGCATTTT
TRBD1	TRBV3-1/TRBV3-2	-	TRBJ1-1	CASSPRDRRNTEAFF	TGTGCCAGCAGCCCCCGGGACAGGAGAAACACTGAAGCTTTCTTT
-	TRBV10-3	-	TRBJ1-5	CAISDGQPNQPQHF	TGTGCCATCAGTGACGGACAGCCCAATCAGCCCCAGCATTTT
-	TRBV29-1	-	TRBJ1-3	CSFVTAGNTIYF	TGCAGCTTTGTTACGGCTGGAAACACCATATATTTT
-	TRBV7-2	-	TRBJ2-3	CASSLADSRTDTQYF	TGTGCCAGCAGCTTAGCAGACTCTCGCACAGATACGCAGTATTTT
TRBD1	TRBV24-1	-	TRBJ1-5	CATSDRDSYSNQPQHF	TGTGCCACCAGTGATCGGGACAGTTATAGCAATCAGCCCCAGCATTTT
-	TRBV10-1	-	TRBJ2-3	CASSGGLPRDTQYF	TGCGCCAGCAGTGGGGGGCTACCCAGGGATACGCAGTATTTT
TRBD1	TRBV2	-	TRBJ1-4	CASRRGSQGAKEKLFF	TGTGCCAGCAGGCGGGGGAGTCAGGGGGCGAAGGAAAAACTGTTTTTT
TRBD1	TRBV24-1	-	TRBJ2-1	CATSGSPGGTGLNEQFF	TGTGCCACCAGTGGGTCACCCGGGGGGACAGGGCTAAATGAGCAGTTCTTC
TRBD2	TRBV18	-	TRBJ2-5	CASSPGLAGEETQYF	TGTGCCAGCTCACCGGGACTAGCGGGGGAAGAGACCCAGTACTTC
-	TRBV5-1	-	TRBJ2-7	CASSHYGAGIGYEQYF	TGCGCCAGCAGCCACTATGGGGCAGGGATTGGCTACGAGCAGTACTTC
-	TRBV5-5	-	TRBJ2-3	CASSPRSNTQYF	TGTGCCAGCAGTCCGAGGTCCAATACGCAGTATTTT
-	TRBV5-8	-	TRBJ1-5	CASSNQGYSNQPQHF	TGTGCCAGCAGTAATCAGGGGTATAGCAATCAGCCCCAGCATTTT
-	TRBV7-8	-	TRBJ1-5	CASSLDRDQPQHF	TGTGCCAGCAGCTTAGATCGGGATCAGCCCCAGCATTTT
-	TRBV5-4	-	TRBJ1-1	CASSGPQGLGFEAFF	TGTGCCAGCAGCGGACCCCAGGGCCTGGGCTTTGAAGCTTTCTTT
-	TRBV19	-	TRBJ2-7	CASTSGGAAYEQYF	TGTGCCAGTACCTCAGGAGGGGCAGCGTACGAGCAGTACTTC
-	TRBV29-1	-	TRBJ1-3	CSVVLTGAGNTIYF	TGCAGCGTTGTTTTAACGGGGGCTGGAAACACCATATATTTT
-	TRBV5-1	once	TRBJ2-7	CASSFQGYEQYF	TGCGCCAGCAGCTTCCAGGGGTACGAGCAGTACTTC
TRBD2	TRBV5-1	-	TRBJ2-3	CASSLGGRAGGPRTDTQYF	TGCGCCAGCAGCTTAGGTGGGAGAGCGGGGGGGCCACGGACAGATACGCAGTATTTT
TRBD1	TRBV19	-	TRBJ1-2	CASSIGTGRAF	TGTGCCAGTAGTATTGGGACAGGACGGGCCTTC
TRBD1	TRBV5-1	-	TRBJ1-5	CASSPGTVSNQPQHF	TGCGCCAGCAGCCCAGGGACAGTTAGCAATCAGCCCCAGCATTTT
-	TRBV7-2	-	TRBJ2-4	CASSLAGSLDIQYF	TGTGCCAGCAGCTTAGCGGGCAGTTTAGACATTCAGTACTTC
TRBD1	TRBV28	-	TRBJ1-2	CASSLLGEQGKGYGYTF	TGTGCCAGCAGTTTATTAGGAGAACAGGGGAAGGGCTATGGCTACACCTTC
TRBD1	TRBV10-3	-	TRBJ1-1	CAISEVPGGSTEAFF	TGTGCCATCAGTGAGGTTCCAGGGGGGTCCACTGAAGCTTTCTTT
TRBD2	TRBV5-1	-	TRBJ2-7	CASSLMTSGTYEQYF	TGCGCCAGCAGCTTGATGACTAGCGGAACCTACGAGCAGTACTTC
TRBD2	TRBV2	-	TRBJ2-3	CASSEGLAGGTDTQYF	TGTGCCAGCAGTGAAGGGTTAGCGGGGGGCACAGATACGCAGTATTTT
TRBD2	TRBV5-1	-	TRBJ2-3	CASSMGLAVSTDTQYF	TGCGCCAGCAGCATGGGACTAGCGGTTAGCACAGATACGCAGTATTTT
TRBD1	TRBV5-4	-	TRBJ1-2	CASSLNRGTNYGYTF	TGTGCCAGCAGCTTAAACAGGGGTACTAACTATGGCTACACCTTC
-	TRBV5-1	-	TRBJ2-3	CASSATLGLSTDTQYF	TGCGCCAGCAGCGCAACATTGGGCTTAAGCACAGATACGCAGTATTTT
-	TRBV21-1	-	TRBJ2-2	CASSIQSNTGELFF	TGTGCCAGCAGCATCCAGTCGAACACCGGGGAGCTGTTTTTT
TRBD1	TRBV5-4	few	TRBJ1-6	CASSLGTGNSPLHF	TGTGCCAGCAGCCTTGGGACAGGGAATTCACCCCTCCACTTT
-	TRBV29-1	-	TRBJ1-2	CSVEGAVGYTF	TGCAGCGTTGAGGGGGCTGTTGGCTACACCTTC
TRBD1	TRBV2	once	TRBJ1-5	CASSGQGGTGQPQHF	TGTGCCAGCAGTGGACAGGGGGGAACGGGACAGCCCCAGCATTTT
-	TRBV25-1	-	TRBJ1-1	CASTQQGREAFF	TGTGCCAGCACACAACAGGGACGTGAAGCTTTCTTT
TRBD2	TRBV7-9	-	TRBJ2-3	CASSPPTSGGLTDTQYF	TGTGCCAGCAGCCCCCCGACTAGCGGGGGCCTCACAGATACGCAGTATTTT
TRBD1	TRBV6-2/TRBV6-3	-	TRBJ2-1	CASSFNIDTTGTGYNEQFF	TGTGCCAGCAGTTTCAATATCGACACCACCGGGACAGGATACAATGAGCAGTTCTTC
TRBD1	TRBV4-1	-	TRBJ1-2	CASSPGQTLNYGYTF	TGCGCCAGCAGCCCGGGACAGACACTTAACTATGGCTACACCTTC